This T cell receptor beta chain appears in the sequencing data of a study of shared clonotypes between healthy human individuals. This CDR3 is built from 15 residues. V was pared by 2 bases and J by 9 bases, with 6 bases of the junction left unmatched. Germline CDR1 LGHNA, CDR2 YNFKEQ. About this clone: Its antigen is not identified.

Donors were Caucasian adults residing in Nashville, Tennessee, USA. CD4+ cells underwent separation, giving CD45RA+ naive and CD45RA-negative memory subsets. Study results and caveats: For naive CD4 cells, roughly 5% of clonotypes were shared across four donors. Larger estimated richness was generally recorded for naive subsets relative to memory subsets.

The protocol was immunoSEQ multiplex PCR, while the TCRdb copy is restricted to in-frame clones and leaves out a portion. The top ten hold roughly 0.9% of the sample, which has about a million clones, 70% to 85% seen once. This rearrangement joins TRBV4-2 to TRBJ2-1, with 11 nucleotides matching TRBD2. The sequencing input was memory CD4+ T cells from PBMCs. Subset reported: CD45RA-negative fraction. The clonotype originates from a young man in good health. Some clones in this sample may be carry-over from other donors' samples. The chain's CDR3 is CASSQRLAGGFEQFF. The CDR3 DNA reads as TGTGCCAGCAGCCAACGGCTAGCGGGAGGATTTGAGCAGTTCTTC.